This TCR beta chain was sequenced in a study of T cells after yellow fever vaccination. They built TCR cDNA with 5'RACE template switching, a step that put in a universal primer site and UMIs. TCRdb re-called the 5' RACE reads through MiXCR, storing one row per CDR3 protein. The repertoire holds under 55,000 distinct CDR3 sequences, with more than 6.5% as singletons. In its sample, this clonotype was seen a few times. The sample in question was CD8+ T cells not binding an NS4B(214-222) dextramer, sorted from PBMCs, obtained more than 40 days after the first yellow fever vaccination. This TCR derives from a man younger than 30 who received the YFV17D yellow fever vaccine.

Written as DNA, the CDR3 is TGTGCCAGCAGTTTGACCGGGGTTAGTCGCGGCTACACCTTC. This codes for CASSLTGVSRGYTF. This chain connects TRBV27 to TRBJ1-2, with no clear D. This CDR3 spans 14 amino acids. The V gene lost 3 bases and the J gene lost 8 bases, with 16 bases spanning the gap. The germline CDR1 and CDR2 sequences are MNHEY and SMNVEV (reference sequence).